The clone carrying this T cell receptor beta chain has a handful of counts. V dropped 6 bases and J dropped 2; count of bases not matched to a gene: 13. Germline-derived CDR1 and CDR2 are SNHLY and FYNNEI. CDR3 length equals 17 residues. This entry belongs to a study of cytomegalovirus exposure and HLA in healthy donors. 60 Vbeta and 13 Jbeta primers were used in PCR. Generated by immunoSEQ multiplex PCR, the TCRdb table keeps only in-frame clones and is missing some. The sample lists about 160,000 clones, 60% to 85% occurring once. Sequencing was carried out using PBMCs. The chain carries TRBV2 and TRBJ2-5; TRBD1 agrees at 9 bases. The source of this sequence is a woman between 50 and 59 years old in good health and CMV-seropositive. CDR3 amino acids: CASSTLTGGSGQETQYF. CDR3 sequence (DNA): TGTGCCAGCAGCACTCTGACAGGGGGTTCGGGTCAAGAGACCCAGTACTTC.